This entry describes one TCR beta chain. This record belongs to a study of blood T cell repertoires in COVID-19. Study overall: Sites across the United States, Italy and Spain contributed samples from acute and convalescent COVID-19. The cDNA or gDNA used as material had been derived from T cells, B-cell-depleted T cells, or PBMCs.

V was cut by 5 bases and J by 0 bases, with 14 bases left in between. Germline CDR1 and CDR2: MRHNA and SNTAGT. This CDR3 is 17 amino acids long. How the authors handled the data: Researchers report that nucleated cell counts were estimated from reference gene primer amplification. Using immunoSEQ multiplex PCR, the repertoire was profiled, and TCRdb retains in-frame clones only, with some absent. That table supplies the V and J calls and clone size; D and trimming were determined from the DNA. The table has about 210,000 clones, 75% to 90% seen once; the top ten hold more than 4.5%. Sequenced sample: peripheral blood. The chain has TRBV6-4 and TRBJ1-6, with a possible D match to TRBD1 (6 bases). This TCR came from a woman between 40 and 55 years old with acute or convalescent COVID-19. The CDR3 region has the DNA TGTGCCAGCAGTCTACAGGGTCAAAGCTCCTATAATTCACCCCTCCACTTT. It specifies CASSLQGQSSYNSPLHF.